A selection of T cell receptor beta chains follows, all from one sample in a study of T cell changes during pregnancy in multiple sclerosis. Sequencing was performed with immunoSEQ multiplex PCR; in TCRdb, only in-frame clones are kept and a portion is missing. The table has about 38,000 clones, 92% seen once. This specimen was CD8+ T cells from peripheral blood mononuclear cells, taken in the third trimester of pregnancy. These receptors all come from a female donor with multiple sclerosis, enrolled in a pregnancy study. Both conserved end residues are part of each CDR3. D genes are given only for firm matches. Clone sizes are given selectively: once, few, many, or a class where the clone is expanded.

v_call,j_call,d_call,clone_size,cdr3_aa,cdr3_nt
TRBV13,TRBJ2-7,TRBD2,NA,CASSFSSGLPYEQYF,TGTGCCAGCAGCTTTTCTAGCGGGCTTCCCTACGAGCAGTACTTC
TRBV19,TRBJ2-7,TRBD1,NA,CASSSGQFYEQYF,TGTGCCAGTAGTTCGGGACAGTTCTACGAGCAGTACTTC
TRBV6-5,TRBJ2-7,NA,NA,CASSYRGSYEQYF,TGTGCCAGCAGTTACCGGGGTTCCTACGAGCAGTACTTC
TRBV6-1,TRBJ2-3,TRBD2,NA,CASSDRGGTDTQYF,TGTGCCAGCAGTGATCGCGGGGGAACAGATACGCAGTATTTT
TRBV9,TRBJ2-5,TRBD2,NA,CASNRGEETQYF,TGTGCCAGCAATCGGGGGGAAGAGACCCAGTACTTC
TRBV28,TRBJ2-7,NA,NA,CASSPAPRAENLYSYEQYF,TGTGCCAGCAGCCCCGCTCCGAGGGCTGAGAACCTTTACTCCTACGAGCAGTACTTC
TRBV7-9,TRBJ2-1,TRBD2,NA,CASSPRLAGVGTYNEQFF,TGTGCCAGCAGCCCTAGACTAGCGGGAGTGGGCACCTACAATGAGCAGTTCTTC
TRBV29-1,TRBJ1-4,NA,NA,CSVEDRSVAEKLFF,TGCAGCGTTGAAGATCGTTCGGTCGCCGAGAAACTGTTTTTT
TRBV4-3,TRBJ2-7,NA,NA,CASSQDLPARELDEQYF,TGCGCCAGCAGCCAAGATCTCCCAGCCCGGGAGTTGGATGAGCAGTACTTC
TRBV5-1,TRBJ2-1,NA,NA,CASSLARGASPDEQFF,TGCGCCAGCAGCTTGGCCAGGGGGGCATCCCCAGATGAGCAGTTCTTC
TRBV19,TRBJ1-5,NA,NA,CASKRDLDNQPQHF,TGTGCCAGTAAACGGGATCTCGACAATCAGCCCCAGCATTTT
TRBV30,TRBJ1-2,NA,many,CAWSPGSGIGYTF,TGTGCCTGGAGTCCTGGCTCAGGGATTGGCTACACCTTC
TRBV7-2,TRBJ2-1,NA,medium-sized,CASSSHVAATSYNEQFF,TGTGCCAGCAGCTCCCACGTAGCGGCCACTTCCTACAATGAGCAGTTCTTC
TRBV29-1,TRBJ2-1,TRBD1,NA,CSVSATGGIYNEQFF,TGCAGCGTTTCCGCGACAGGGGGCATTTACAATGAGCAGTTCTTC
TRBV11-3,TRBJ1-6,NA,NA,CASSFPRSPLHF,TGTGCCAGCAGCTTTCCTAGATCTCCCCTCCACTTT
TRBV4-2,TRBJ1-5,NA,NA,CASSILQGNNQPQHF,TGTGCCAGCAGTATACTCCAGGGAAACAATCAGCCCCAGCATTTT
TRBV30,TRBJ2-7,TRBD2,NA,CAWSPTSFGDEQYF,TGTGCCTGGAGTCCGACTAGCTTTGGGGACGAGCAGTACTTC
TRBV7-9,TRBJ2-1,TRBD2,NA,CASSLPGTSGRGSYNEQFF,TGTGCCAGCAGCTTACCCGGGACTAGCGGGAGGGGGAGTTACAATGAGCAGTTCTTC
TRBV4-1,TRBJ2-7,NA,NA,CASSQPGTAEQYF,TGCGCCAGCAGCCAACCCGGGACTGCCGAGCAGTACTTC
TRBV7-2,TRBJ2-5,TRBD2,NA,CASSLMVAGAETQYF,TGTGCCAGCAGCTTAATGGTAGCGGGAGCGGAGACCCAGTACTTC
TRBV29-1,TRBJ2-1,TRBD2,NA,CSVEPALAGLYEQFF,TGCAGCGTTGAACCAGCTCTAGCGGGATTGTATGAGCAGTTCTTC
TRBV19,TRBJ2-5,TRBD2,NA,CASSIGTSEQETQYF,TGTGCCAGTAGTATCGGGACTAGCGAGCAAGAGACCCAGTACTTC
TRBV28,TRBJ1-1,NA,NA,CASSFMVRGLDTEAFF,TGTGCCAGCAGTTTTATGGTTAGGGGTCTTGACACTGAAGCTTTCTTT
TRBV7-3,TRBJ1-1,NA,NA,CASSPSGGSTEAFF,TGTGCCAGCAGCCCGTCGGGGGGGAGCACTGAAGCTTTCTTT
TRBV28,TRBJ2-1,TRBD2,NA,CASSLLIAGGPYNEQFF,TGTGCCAGCAGTTTATTAATAGCGGGAGGTCCCTACAATGAGCAGTTCTTC
TRBV4-1,TRBJ2-7,NA,NA,CASSQEGRLAVHEQYF,TGCGCCAGCAGCCAAGAGGGGAGACTGGCGGTCCACGAGCAGTACTTC
TRBV6-6,TRBJ2-3,TRBD1,once,CASRTGIYTDTQYF,TGTGCCAGCAGGACAGGGATCTACACAGATACGCAGTATTTT
TRBV12-5,TRBJ1-1,TRBD1,NA,CASGPSFGGQGGTEAFF,TGTGCTAGTGGTCCCTCGTTTGGCGGACAGGGAGGTACTGAAGCTTTCTTT
TRBV5-7,TRBJ2-2,NA,NA,CASSLRVSGELFF,TGTGCCAGCAGCTTGCGGGTTAGCGGGGAGCTGTTTTTT
TRBV11-3,TRBJ2-1,TRBD1,NA,CASTYRGPSRGQFF,TGTGCCAGCACATACAGGGGGCCGTCGCGGGGGCAGTTCTTC
TRBV9,TRBJ2-2,TRBD2,NA,CASLAGDTGELFF,TGTGCCAGCCTAGCGGGAGACACCGGGGAGCTGTTTTTT
TRBV19,TRBJ2-3,NA,NA,CASSPRTAADTQYF,TGTGCCAGTAGTCCGCGGACAGCCGCAGATACGCAGTATTTT
TRBV5-6,TRBJ1-6,TRBD1,NA,CASSSQGWENSPLHF,TGTGCCAGCAGCTCACAGGGGTGGGAGAATTCACCCCTCCACTTT
TRBV27,TRBJ2-1,NA,NA,CASSLSAVDGFYEQFF,TGTGCCAGCAGTTTATCCGCAGTAGACGGGTTCTATGAGCAGTTCTTC
TRBV29-1,TRBJ2-5,NA,once,CSVDEGEPQETQYF,TGCAGCGTTGATGAGGGGGAGCCCCAAGAGACCCAGTACTTC
TRBV19,TRBJ2-1,TRBD2,NA,CASSKWREISDEQFF,TGTGCCAGTAGCAAGTGGCGGGAGATCTCCGATGAGCAGTTCTTC
TRBV19,TRBJ1-2,NA,NA,CASSMRNTVYTF,TGTGCCAGTAGTATGAGAAATACAGTCTACACCTTC
TRBV4-1,TRBJ2-7,TRBD1,NA,CASSHPAGTAPYEQYF,TGCGCCAGCAGCCACCCGGCCGGGACAGCCCCCTACGAGCAGTACTTC
TRBV7-8,TRBJ2-1,NA,NA,CASSPESGRSYNEQFF,TGTGCCAGCAGCCCCGAAAGCGGCCGCTCCTACAATGAGCAGTTCTTC
TRBV7-6,TRBJ2-3,TRBD1,NA,CASSLAQGASDTQYF,TGTGCCAGCAGCTTAGCGCAGGGGGCATCAGATACGCAGTATTTT
TRBV4-3,TRBJ2-1,NA,NA,CASSQDFSVGEQFF,TGCGCCAGCAGCCAAGATTTTAGCGTGGGTGAGCAGTTCTTC
TRBV21-1,TRBJ2-6,NA,NA,CASSKGLGESGANVLTF,TGTGCCAGCAGCAAAGGCCTCGGTGAGTCTGGGGCCAACGTCCTGACTTTC
TRBV28,TRBJ2-1,NA,NA,CASSLGAWNEQFF,TGTGCCAGCAGCCTAGGGGCTTGGAATGAGCAGTTCTTC
TRBV28,TRBJ1-4,NA,NA,CASSLVLEFGEKLFF,TGTGCCAGCAGTTTAGTCCTCGAGTTCGGGGAAAAACTGTTTTTT
TRBV2,TRBJ1-2,NA,NA,CASSLDYGYTF,TGTGCCAGCTCCCTCGACTATGGCTACACCTTC
TRBV19,TRBJ1-1,TRBD1,NA,CASSPFTGVDTEAFF,TGTGCCAGTAGTCCGTTTACAGGGGTGGACACTGAAGCTTTCTTT
TRBV7-3,TRBJ2-1,NA,NA,CASSLSVHEQFF,TGTGCCAGCAGCCTCAGCGTCCATGAGCAGTTCTTC
TRBV29-1,TRBJ1-2,NA,NA,CSVEHRRGYTF,TGCAGCGTTGAACACCGGAGGGGCTACACCTTC
TRBV28,TRBJ2-1,TRBD2,NA,CASRLAGSYNEQFF,TGTGCCAGCAGACTAGCGGGGTCCTACAATGAGCAGTTCTTC
TRBV11-2,TRBJ2-5,NA,once,CASRIRGPETQYF,TGTGCCAGCAGAATAAGGGGTCCGGAGACCCAGTACTTC
TRBV5-6,TRBJ2-3,NA,NA,CASSSAFDRARSDTQYF,TGTGCCAGCAGCTCAGCATTCGACAGAGCCCGATCAGATACGCAGTATTTT